This T cell receptor beta chain was sequenced for a study of response to subunit inactivated influenza vaccine. Study-wide results and limits: Authors suggested each seasonal flu vaccination may recruit only limited numbers of new T cells.

TCRdb redid the calling of the RT-PCR reads with MiXCR, one entry per CDR3 protein. Among 300,000 to 350,000 distinct CDR3 sequences listed, just over 20% were seen once. Germline CDR1 LGHDT, CDR2 YNNKEL (reference sequence). Trimming took 1 base from V and 6 from J, leaving 3 bases between them. This CDR3 spans 12 amino acids. Details on this clonotype: Its antigen is unidentified.

The receptor was derived from a man aged 45 to 75 who received an inactivated influenza vaccine. J is TRBJ2-2 and V is TRBV3-1; D remains unclear. The sequenced sample was PBMCs from blood, obtained roughly 20 months after vaccination. The CDR3 DNA sequence: TGTGCCAGCAGCCAAGGGGCCGGGGAGCTGTTTTTT. Residues: CASSQGAGELFF.